These T cell receptor beta chains were read from a single sample in a study of cytomegalovirus exposure and HLA in healthy donors. The data were produced by immunoSEQ multiplex PCR, yet TCRdb's version contains in-frame clones alone and is incomplete. In the table there are roughly 100,000 clones, 70% to 80% of which are singletons. Specimen: PBMCs. Receptors originate from a woman aged 40 to 55 in good health and CMV-seronegative. Each CDR3 is given with its conserved first and last residue. D genes are given only for firm matches. Not all rows give a size; the values are once, few, many and, for expanded clones, a class.

clone size: NA; V gene: TRBV18; J gene: TRBJ1-4; D gene: NA; CDR3 length: 15; CDR3 DNA: TGTGCCAGCTCACCCGACAGCCAGGGGAATGAAAAACTGTTTTTT; CDR3 protein: CASSPDSQGNEKLFF
clone size: NA; V gene: TRBV28; J gene: TRBJ2-4; D gene: TRBD2; CDR3 length: 16; CDR3 DNA: TGTGCCAGCAGGCGACTAGCGGGAGGGCCTAAAAACATTCAGTACTTC; CDR3 protein: CASRRLAGGPKNIQYF
clone size: NA; V gene: TRBV28; J gene: TRBJ1-3; D gene: NA; CDR3 length: 16; CDR3 DNA: TGTGCCAGCACTGGGGGGGGGATAAGCTCTGGAAACACCATATATTTT; CDR3 protein: CASTGGGISSGNTIYF
clone size: NA; V gene: TRBV20-1; J gene: TRBJ2-3; D gene: NA; CDR3 length: 10; CDR3 DNA: TGCAGTGTCCGACAAAATACGCAGTATTTT; CDR3 protein: CSVRQNTQYF
clone size: NA; V gene: TRBV4-2; J gene: TRBJ1-5; D gene: NA; CDR3 length: 17; CDR3 DNA: TGTGCCAGCAGCCAAGTAAGCGGGGGCGGGGGTAATCAGCCCCAGCATTTT; CDR3 protein: CASSQVSGGGGNQPQHF
clone size: NA; V gene: TRBV6-5; J gene: TRBJ2-7; D gene: NA; CDR3 length: 14; CDR3 DNA: TGTGCCAGTTCTTCCCCAGGGATGTTGTACGAGCAGTACTTC; CDR3 protein: CASSSPGMLYEQYF
clone size: few; V gene: TRBV6-1; J gene: TRBJ1-6; D gene: TRBD1; CDR3 length: 15; CDR3 DNA: TGTGCCAGCTGGGGGGGGACAGGTGGTAATTCACCCCTCCACTTT; CDR3 protein: CASWGGTGGNSPLHF
clone size: NA; V gene: TRBV11-2; J gene: TRBJ2-1; D gene: TRBD1; CDR3 length: 15; CDR3 DNA: TGTGCCAGCAGCTTCGGTCCGACAGGGGGGGATGAGCAGTTCTTC; CDR3 protein: CASSFGPTGGDEQFF
clone size: NA; V gene: TRBV5-4; J gene: TRBJ1-2; D gene: NA; CDR3 length: 13; CDR3 DNA: TGTGCCAGCAGCTTGGCAGGGAACTATGGCTACACCTTC; CDR3 protein: CASSLAGNYGYTF
clone size: NA; V gene: TRBV25-1; J gene: TRBJ2-3; D gene: TRBD1; CDR3 length: 16; CDR3 DNA: TGTGCCAGCAGTGGCCACCGGGACAGGGAGATGGATACGCAGTATTTT; CDR3 protein: CASSGHRDREMDTQYF
clone size: NA; V gene: TRBV30; J gene: TRBJ2-3; D gene: TRBD2; CDR3 length: 21; CDR3 DNA: TGTGCCTGGAGTGTACTCGGGATCGTGACTAGCGGGAACACGAGGATGGATACGCAGTATTTT; CDR3 protein: CAWSVLGIVTSGNTRMDTQYF
clone size: NA; V gene: TRBV28; J gene: TRBJ1-2; D gene: NA; CDR3 length: 15; CDR3 DNA: TGTGCCAGCAGCCTTCCACTGGATAGCTCAAATGGCTACACCTTC; CDR3 protein: CASSLPLDSSNGYTF
clone size: NA; V gene: TRBV5-1; J gene: TRBJ2-1; D gene: NA; CDR3 length: 14; CDR3 DNA: TGCGCCAGCCAGGGACTCCGGAACCACAATGAGCAGTTCTTC; CDR3 protein: CASQGLRNHNEQFF
clone size: once; V gene: TRBV7-2; J gene: TRBJ2-5; D gene: TRBD2; CDR3 length: 16; CDR3 DNA: TGTGCCAGCAGCTTAGTGGCTAGCGGGGGACGGGGGACCCAGTACTTC; CDR3 protein: CASSLVASGGRGTQYF
clone size: NA; V gene: TRBV10-3; J gene: TRBJ1-5; D gene: TRBD1; CDR3 length: 13; CDR3 DNA: TGTGCCATCGGGACAGGGGGCTATCAGCCCCAGCATTTT; CDR3 protein: CAIGTGGYQPQHF
clone size: NA; V gene: TRBV6-4; J gene: TRBJ2-7; D gene: TRBD2; CDR3 length: 16; CDR3 DNA: TGTGCCAGCAGTGACTCGAGAGGGACTAGATCCTACGAGCAGTACTTC; CDR3 protein: CASSDSRGTRSYEQYF
clone size: NA; V gene: TRBV6-1; J gene: TRBJ2-1; D gene: TRBD2; CDR3 length: 14; CDR3 DNA: TGTGCCAGCAGTGCGCGGGAGGGCCTCAATGAGCAGTTCTTC; CDR3 protein: CASSAREGLNEQFF
clone size: NA; V gene: TRBV10-3; J gene: TRBJ2-7; D gene: TRBD1; CDR3 length: 13; CDR3 DNA: TGTGCCTCCTCGGACAGGAGCTCCTACGAGCAGTACTTC; CDR3 protein: CASSDRSSYEQYF
clone size: NA; V gene: TRBV7-2; J gene: TRBJ2-7; D gene: TRBD1; CDR3 length: 15; CDR3 DNA: TGTGCCAGCAGCACTTCCGGGACAGGCTCCTACGAGCAGTACTTC; CDR3 protein: CASSTSGTGSYEQYF
clone size: few; V gene: TRBV5-1; J gene: TRBJ2-5; D gene: NA; CDR3 length: 15; CDR3 DNA: TGCGCCAGCAGTCCAACCGAGGGCTTCGAAGAGACCCAGTACTTC; CDR3 protein: CASSPTEGFEETQYF
clone size: NA; V gene: TRBV28; J gene: TRBJ1-1; D gene: NA; CDR3 length: 12; CDR3 DNA: TGTGCCAGCAGTACTATGAACACTGAAGCTTTCTTT; CDR3 protein: CASSTMNTEAFF
clone size: NA; V gene: TRBV5-1; J gene: TRBJ2-1; D gene: TRBD2; CDR3 length: 18; CDR3 DNA: TGCGCCAGCAGCTCAATACTAGCGGGAGGTGGCTCCTACAATGAGCAGTTCTTC; CDR3 protein: CASSSILAGGGSYNEQFF
clone size: NA; V gene: TRBV7-2; J gene: TRBJ1-1; D gene: NA; CDR3 length: 14; CDR3 DNA: TGTGCCAGCAGCTTAGGACAGCTGAACACTGAAGCTTTCTTT; CDR3 protein: CASSLGQLNTEAFF
clone size: NA; V gene: TRBV6-1; J gene: TRBJ2-1; D gene: NA; CDR3 length: 17; CDR3 DNA: TGTGCCAGCAGTGAAGGGAGGGACAGTTGGGCCCTCAATGAGCAGTTCTTC; CDR3 protein: CASSEGRDSWALNEQFF
clone size: NA; V gene: TRBV5-1; J gene: TRBJ2-2; D gene: TRBD2; CDR3 length: 15; CDR3 DNA: TGCGCCAGCAGTAGGACTAGCGGGCCCACCGGGGAGCTGTTTTTT; CDR3 protein: CASSRTSGPTGELFF
clone size: NA; V gene: TRBV28; J gene: TRBJ2-1; D gene: TRBD1; CDR3 length: 15; CDR3 DNA: TGTGCCAGCCCCCCGGACAGGGGTGTCTACAATGAGCAGTTCTTC; CDR3 protein: CASPPDRGVYNEQFF
clone size: NA; V gene: TRBV20-1; J gene: TRBJ2-7; D gene: TRBD1; CDR3 length: 11; CDR3 DNA: TGCAGTGCGATACAGGGGTTCGAGCAGTACTTC; CDR3 protein: CSAIQGFEQYF
clone size: NA; V gene: TRBV14; J gene: TRBJ2-5; D gene: NA; CDR3 length: 15; CDR3 DNA: TGTGCCAGCAGCCAAGTCCCGGACTATGCTGAGACCCAGTACTTC; CDR3 protein: CASSQVPDYAETQYF
clone size: few; V gene: TRBV28; J gene: TRBJ2-7; D gene: NA; CDR3 length: 11; CDR3 DNA: TGTGCCAGCTCTTGGGCAGACGAGCAGTACTTC; CDR3 protein: CASSWADEQYF
clone size: few; V gene: TRBV30; J gene: TRBJ2-5; D gene: NA; CDR3 length: 13; CDR3 DNA: TGTGCCTGGAGACCGGGACTTCAAGAGACCCAGTACTTC; CDR3 protein: CAWRPGLQETQYF
clone size: NA; V gene: TRBV7-2; J gene: TRBJ2-7; D gene: TRBD2; CDR3 length: 16; CDR3 DNA: TGTGCCAGCACCAGCTTAGCGGGACTCGCCCTAAACGAGCAGTACTTC; CDR3 protein: CASTSLAGLALNEQYF
clone size: few; V gene: TRBV7-2; J gene: TRBJ2-3; D gene: NA; CDR3 length: 14; CDR3 DNA: TGTGCCAGCAGCTTAGCGGGGGGGCAGGTTACGCAGTATTTT; CDR3 protein: CASSLAGGQVTQYF
clone size: NA; V gene: TRBV7-8; J gene: TRBJ2-7; D gene: NA; CDR3 length: 14; CDR3 DNA: TGTGCCAGCAGCTTAGAGGGGGAGTCCTACGAGCAGTACTTC; CDR3 protein: CASSLEGESYEQYF
clone size: few; V gene: TRBV18; J gene: TRBJ1-2; D gene: TRBD1; CDR3 length: 14; CDR3 DNA: TGTGCCAGCTCACCCACAGGGGTGCGGTGTGGCTACACCTTC; CDR3 protein: CASSPTGVRCGYTF
clone size: NA; V gene: TRBV6-5; J gene: TRBJ1-6; D gene: TRBD1; CDR3 length: 14; CDR3 DNA: TGTGCCAGCAGCAGGGACAGTACGAATTCACCCCTCCACTTT; CDR3 protein: CASSRDSTNSPLHF
clone size: NA; V gene: TRBV20-1; J gene: TRBJ2-5; D gene: NA; CDR3 length: 10; CDR3 DNA: TGCAGCCGGTCTGGAGAGACCCAGTACTTC; CDR3 protein: CSRSGETQYF
clone size: once; V gene: TRBV7-9; J gene: TRBJ1-2; D gene: NA; CDR3 length: 14; CDR3 DNA: TGTGCCAGCAGCCCCACGGGGTCGGTCTATGGCTACACCTTC; CDR3 protein: CASSPTGSVYGYTF
clone size: once; V gene: TRBV2; J gene: TRBJ2-5; D gene: TRBD1; CDR3 length: 13; CDR3 DNA: TGTGCCAGCAAGGTGACAGGGCCCCTCGGAGGGTACTTC; CDR3 protein: CASKVTGPLGGYF
clone size: few; V gene: TRBV27; J gene: TRBJ2-1; D gene: NA; CDR3 length: 15; CDR3 DNA: TGTGCCAGCAGTTTACCCGCGAGCTCCTACAATGAGCAGTTCTTC; CDR3 protein: CASSLPASSYNEQFF
clone size: NA; V gene: TRBV11-2; J gene: TRBJ1-1; D gene: NA; CDR3 length: 12; CDR3 DNA: TGTGCCAGCAGCTGGCCGGGTGGAGAAGCTTTCTTT; CDR3 protein: CASSWPGGEAFF
clone size: NA; V gene: TRBV4-2; J gene: TRBJ2-2; D gene: NA; CDR3 length: 15; CDR3 DNA: TGTGCCAGCAGCCAAGTGCGGGAAGGGGCCGGGGAGCTGTTTTTT; CDR3 protein: CASSQVREGAGELFF
clone size: NA; V gene: TRBV5-4; J gene: TRBJ1-6; D gene: NA; CDR3 length: 13; CDR3 DNA: TGTGCCAGCAGCTTGGAAGGGAGGAGACCCCTCCACTTT; CDR3 protein: CASSLEGRRPLHF
clone size: NA; V gene: TRBV6-1; J gene: TRBJ1-4; D gene: TRBD1; CDR3 length: 15; CDR3 DNA: TGTGCCAGCAGTGCCCCAGGGGGCGTTAGGGAAAAACTGTTTTTT; CDR3 protein: CASSAPGGVREKLFF
clone size: few; V gene: TRBV19; J gene: TRBJ2-1; D gene: NA; CDR3 length: 14; CDR3 DNA: TGTGCCACTCGAGATGTAAGTCTGGACAATGAGCAGTTCTTC; CDR3 protein: CATRDVSLDNEQFF
clone size: NA; V gene: TRBV27; J gene: TRBJ2-7; D gene: NA; CDR3 length: 16; CDR3 DNA: TGTGCCAGCAGTTTTAGGGGGAATCATCAGAGCTACGAGCAGTACTTC; CDR3 protein: CASSFRGNHQSYEQYF
clone size: NA; V gene: TRBV27; J gene: TRBJ1-6; D gene: TRBD1; CDR3 length: 14; CDR3 DNA: TGTGCCAGCGGTGACAGGGGGCTGAATTCACCCCTCCACTTT; CDR3 protein: CASGDRGLNSPLHF
clone size: NA; V gene: TRBV5-5; J gene: TRBJ2-7; D gene: NA; CDR3 length: 13; CDR3 DNA: TGTGCCAGCAGCTTGGGGCAGTCCTACGAGCAGTACTTC; CDR3 protein: CASSLGQSYEQYF
clone size: NA; V gene: TRBV18; J gene: TRBJ2-7; D gene: NA; CDR3 length: 13; CDR3 DNA: TGTGCCAGCTCAAGGAGGGAGCCCTACGAGCAGTACTTC; CDR3 protein: CASSRREPYEQYF
clone size: few; V gene: TRBV14; J gene: TRBJ2-6; D gene: TRBD1; CDR3 length: 18; CDR3 DNA: TGTGCCAGCAGCCAGCGGACAGGGGGCGCGAGAGGGGCCAACGTCCTGACTTTC; CDR3 protein: CASSQRTGGARGANVLTF
clone size: few; V gene: TRBV7-2; J gene: TRBJ2-1; D gene: TRBD2; CDR3 length: 18; CDR3 DNA: TGTGCCAGCAGCTCGAAGACTAGCGGGGGAAACTACTACAATGAGCAGTTCTTC; CDR3 protein: CASSSKTSGGNYYNEQFF
clone size: NA; V gene: TRBV4-3; J gene: TRBJ1-1; D gene: NA; CDR3 length: 17; CDR3 DNA: TGCGCCAGCAGCCCCTATGGGGGGGAGGGAGTGAACACTGAAGCTTTCTTT; CDR3 protein: CASSPYGGEGVNTEAFF